This TCR beta chain was captured in a study of blood T cell repertoires in COVID-19. Looking at the study overall: Acute-phase and convalescent COVID-19 samples originated in the United States, Italy and Spain.

Trimming pared 1 base from V and 6 bases from J, leaving 10 bases between. CDR3 length equals 13 residues. Libraries were prepared by immunoSEQ multiplex PCR; TCRdb keeps only in-frame clonotypes and omits some of them. Here the sample spans about 300,000 clones, around 85% being singletons. This clone was observed a handful of times. Sequencing input: peripheral blood. The sequence was obtained from a human donor with COVID-19, enrolled during active disease. The donor label of this sample is uncertain. This rearrangement joins TRBV12-3 or TRBV12-4 to TRBJ2-7; D remains unclear. CDR3 DNA: TGTGCCAGCAGTTTAGTTCCCGACTCCGAGCAGTACTTC. Translation: CASSLVPDSEQYF.